This TCR beta chain was observed in a study of CD8 T cells in ankylosing spondylitis. TCRdb fed the 5' RACE reads into MiXCR, producing one record per CDR3 protein. The sample holds 250,000 to 400,000 distinct CDR3 sequences; around 10% are singletons and the top ten take 8% to 9.5%. The CDR3 consists of 17 residues. The germline CDR1 and CDR2 sequences are DFQATT and SNEGSKA (reference sequence). The J segment lost 4 bases and the V segment lost 5 bases, leaving 12 bases of the junction unmatched. The table lists this clonotype with a count of one. The source of this sequence is a female donor with ankylosing spondylitis or in good health (not recorded which). This sequence joins TRBV20-1 and TRBJ2-5, with 14 bases identical to TRBD2. Sequences were obtained from blood, either unsorted or a sorted T cell fraction (not recorded which). The CDR3 nucleotides are TGCAGTGCTTTTAAGGGACTAGCGGGAGAATCGGTAGAGACCCAGTACTTC. It specifies CSAFKGLAGESVETQYF.